The 27 T cell receptor beta chains listed next were all sequenced from one sample in a study of read filtering for tumor transcriptome and immune sequencing. Molecular barcoded adaptors covering alpha/delta and beta/gamma chains were used on roughly 370 ng RNA. TCRdb itself ran the reads through MiXCR, one entry per CDR3 protein. Among more than 70,000 distinct CDR3 sequences, around a fifth were seen once, and the ten largest hold approximately 10%. The sample taken for sequencing was a population of CD138-negative cells sorted from bone marrow. The receptors were gathered from a donor over 35 with multiple myeloma.

This clonotype has a count of ten or more. V is TRBV7-9 and J is TRBJ1-1; D remains ambiguous. Trimming pared 2 bases from V and 12 bases from J, leaving 13 bases between. From germline, CDR1 is SEHNR and CDR2 FQNEAQ (reference sequence). The CDR3 totals 12 residues. The CDR3 nucleotides are TGTGCCAGCAGCTTAAACCCGGCAATAACTTTCTTT. Its translation: CASSLNPAITFF.

As for this clonotype: Given the absence of the conserved phenylalanine or tryptophan at the CDR3 end, a read error is likely. The chain combines TRBV5-1 with TRBJ1-1; D gene unclear. Germline V gene lookup returns CDR1 SGHRS and CDR2 YFSETQ. Trimming removed 4 bases at V and 0 bases at J, with 13 bases between. CDR3 length equals 15 residues. The CDR3 bases are TGCGCCAGCAGCCGAGATTGGGCAATGAACACTGAAGCTTTCCTT. This gives the protein CASSRDWAMNTEAFL.

This chain joins TRBV29-1 and TRBJ2-3; 8 bases are shared with TRBD1. The J segment lost 1 base and the V segment lost 7 bases, leaving 10 bases of the junction unmatched. Germline V gene data show CDR1 as SQVTM and CDR2 as ANQGSEA. This CDR3 has 15 residues. CDR3 amino acids: CSAGDRRGGTDTQYF. The DNA for the CDR3 is TGCAGCGCCGGGGACAGGCGAGGCGGCACAGATACGCAGTATTTT.

Only a few counts were recorded for this clonotype. The chain has TRBV6-6 and TRBJ2-4, with 7 bases lining up with TRBD1. The CDR3 extends over 14 amino acids. Germline-derived CDR1 and CDR2 are MNHNY and SVGAGI (reference sequence). V was pared by 5 bases and J by 6 bases, with 7 bases of the junction left unmatched. CDR3 sequence: CASSTPGQPNIQYF. The CDR3 bases are TGTGCCAGCAGTACTCCGGGACAGCCAAACATTCAGTACTTC.

In regard to this clonotype: A much larger clone lies a single base off, so this may be a read error. V and J are TRBV19 and TRBJ2-3; the D call may be TRBD1 or TRBD2 (6 bases each). Germline values: CDR1 LNHDA, CDR2 SQIVND (reference sequence). There are 14 residues in the CDR3. CDR3 loop: CASSRGGGTDTLYF. The CDR3 bases are TGTGCCAGTAGCAGGGGAGGAGGCACAGATACGCTGTATTTT.

The genes are TRBV29-1 and TRBJ2-7; maybe TRBD2 (7 bases). The CDR3 runs to 14 residues. Germline CDR1 and CDR2: SQVTM and ANQGSEA. V was shortened by 4 bases and J by 5 bases, with 18 bases between the two germline ends. CDR3 bases: TGCAGCGTTGTAGGGGGGGCAGGGATGAACGAGCAGTACTTC. Protein product: CSVVGGAGMNEQYF.

This clonotype was found a few times. This chain uses TRBV28 with TRBJ2-7; D uncertain. The germline V gene encodes CDR1 MDHEN and CDR2 SYDVKM. Trimming removed 5 bases at V and 8 bases at J, with 10 bases between. This CDR3 is 11 amino acids long. In DNA form, the CDR3 reads TGTGCCAGCAGTCGGCCGGAGAAGCAGTACTTC. It encodes CASSRPEKQYF.

This clonotype was detected ten times or more. J is TRBJ1-1 and V is TRBV5-1, with D possibly TRBD1 on 5 matching bases. This CDR3 region has 15 residues. Per the germline V gene, CDR1 is SGHRS and CDR2 is YFSETQ. The germline V and J ends were trimmed by 5 bases and 0 bases, with 14 bases remaining between them. CDR3 nucleotide sequence: TGCGCCAGCAGATCCGGGGCTCATATGAACACTGAAGCTTTCTTT. Translated, it gives CASRSGAHMNTEAFF.

The chain links TRBV3-1 to TRBJ2-5; 9 positions match TRBD2. V dropped 3 bases and J dropped 7; count of bases not matched to a gene: 3. Germline CDR1 and CDR2: LGHDT and YNNKEL (reference sequence). The CDR3 has 13 amino acids. The DNA of the CDR3 is TGTGCCAGCAGCCAGCGGGGGGGCGGGACCCAGTACTTC. Translating it yields CASSQRGGGTQYF.

This clonotype was seen repeatedly, ten times or more. The chain is built from TRBV2 and TRBJ1-4; 9 bases agree with TRBD1. The ends lost 8 bases at V and 8 bases at J; junction bases unmatched: 6. The CDR3 sequence is 13 residues long. Per the germline V gene, CDR1 is SNHLY and CDR2 is FYNNEI. The CDR3 region is CASGQGRNEKLFF. The CDR3 DNA follows: TGTGCCAGCGGACAGGGGAGGAACGAAAAACTGTTTTTT.

This clonotype was observed many times. The chain links TRBV20-1 to TRBJ2-1; tentative D call: TRBD2 (5 bases). Germline CDR1 DFQATT, CDR2 SNEGSKA (reference sequence). The ends were cut back, 0 bases at V and 12 bases at J, with 12 bases in the middle. This CDR3 region has 12 residues. Written as DNA, the CDR3 is TGCAGTGCTAGAGATGTACTAGACCGGCAGTTCTTC. Protein product: CSARDVLDRQFF.

This clonotype came up many times. The chain is built from TRBV5-1 and TRBJ2-7, with D perhaps matching TRBD1 (6 bases). The CDR3 has 15 amino acids. CDR1 and CDR2 from the germline V gene are SGHRS and YFSETQ. V lost 4 bases to trimming and J lost 9 bases, with 23 bases between them. CDR3: CASSPPETGALRQYF. CDR3 DNA: TGCGCCAGCAGCCCTCCTGAGACAGGCGCGTTGAGGCAGTACTTC.

This clonotype was counted ten times or more. The rearrangement links TRBV2 to TRBJ1-5; possible D gene TRBD1, 5 bases. The CDR3 extends over 15 amino acids. With 2 bases removed from V and 2 bases from J, the gap between germline ends came to 10 bases. Germline values: CDR1 SNHLY, CDR2 FYNNEI. CDR3: CASSERGVGNQPQHF. The CDR3 DNA reads as TGTGCCAGCAGTGAACGGGGGGTTGGCAATCAGCCCCAGCATTTT.

This clonotype was observed a handful of times. The V and J genes are TRBV19 and TRBJ1-3; possibly TRBD1 for D (5 bases). From germline, CDR1 is LNHDA and CDR2 SQIVND (reference sequence). V lost 4 bases to trimming and J lost 2 bases, with 15 bases between them. The CDR3 is 16 residues long. CDR3 loop: CASSTRLPGPGNTIYF. For the CDR3, the DNA is TGTGCCAGTAGTACGCGCCTCCCGGGACCTGGAAACACCATATATTTT.

This clonotype was observed at least ten times. The chain combines TRBV5-6 with TRBJ1-5; maybe TRBD1 (6 bases). Trimming left V 0 bases short and J 2 bases short, with 9 bases between. This CDR3 contains 15 residues. Germline V gives CDR1 SGHDT, CDR2 YYEEEE. The CDR3 sequence: CASSLGTAGNQPQHF. Written as DNA, the CDR3 is TGTGCCAGCAGCTTGGGGACAGCGGGCAATCAGCCCCAGCATTTT. Full variable domain (rest looked up from reference TRBV5-6 and TRBJ1-5): DAGVTQSPTHLIKTRGQQVTLRCSPKSGHDTVSWYQQALGQGPQFIFQYYEEEERQRGNFPDRFSGHQFPNYSSELNVNALLLGDSALYLCASSLGTAGNQPQHFGDGTRLSIL.

This clonotype was seen at least ten times. This chain connects TRBV5-5 to TRBJ2-7; 8 bases fit TRBD1. There are 15 residues in the CDR3. Germline V gives CDR1 SGHKS, CDR2 YYEKEE (reference sequence). Trimming took 2 bases from V and 5 from J; bases not matched to a gene: 9. The chain's CDR3 is CASSFMGQAFDEQYF. The CDR3 region has the DNA TGTGCCAGCAGCTTTATGGGACAGGCCTTTGACGAGCAGTACTTC.

The V gene is TRBV4-1, the J gene TRBJ2-7, with D perhaps TRBD1 (5 bases). V was cut by 4 bases and J by 3 bases, with 16 bases left in between. The CDR3 runs 15 residues. Per germline, CDR1 MGHRA and CDR2 YSYEKL. CDR3: CASSLYPTENYEQYF. CDR3 nucleotide sequence: TGCGCCAGCAGCCTTTATCCGACAGAGAACTACGAGCAGTACTTC.

The sample holds a few counts of this clonotype. CDR3 region: CASSRMGQGARTEAFF. CDR3 nucleotide sequence: TGCGCCAGCAGCCGAATGGGACAGGGGGCGCGCACTGAAGCTTTCTTT. The chain uses TRBV5-1 and TRBJ1-1; 12 bases are a match to TRBD1. V trimming: 4 bases; J trimming: 4 bases; junction bases outside the gene matches: 8. Germline values: CDR1 SGHRS, CDR2 YFSETQ. There are 16 residues in the CDR3.

Ten or more counts support this clonotype. The J gene is TRBJ2-1, the V gene TRBV5-1; 7 bases fit TRBD1. Germline V gene lookup returns CDR1 SGHRS and CDR2 YFSETQ. The CDR3 extends over 16 amino acids. V gave up 0 bases and J gave up 1 base; unmatched junction bases: 4. CDR3 DNA: TGCGCCAGCAGCTTGGGGCCAGGGGGATCCTACAATGAGCAGTTCTTC. It encodes CASSLGPGGSYNEQFF.

The chain carries TRBV7-9 and TRBJ1-5, with unresolved D. CDR3 size: 13 residues. Germline V gene data show CDR1 as SEHNR and CDR2 as FQNEAQ (reference sequence). Trimming pared 1 base from V and 5 bases from J, leaving 6 bases between. The CDR3, as DNA: TGTGCCAGCAGCTTAGAGGGCGATCAGCCCCAGCATTTT. This sequence encodes CASSLEGDQPQHF.

This clonotype was observed many times. The chain carries TRBV4-1 and TRBJ2-7; 7 nucleotides agree with TRBD1. Germline CDR1 is MGHRA and CDR2 is YSYEKL. This CDR3 contains 17 residues. V shed 2 bases and J 2 bases; nucleotides not matched to a gene: 12. CDR3 residues: CASSQRDIRDSPYEQYF. CDR3 coding DNA: TGCGCCAGCAGCCAACGCGATATCCGGGACAGTCCCTACGAGCAGTACTTC.

Regarding this clonotype: Lacking the conserved final phenylalanine or tryptophan, this CDR3 likely reflects a read error. V is TRBV5-1 and J is TRBJ2-3; 8 nucleotides match TRBD1. Germline values: CDR1 SGHRS, CDR2 YFSETQ. This CDR3 has 14 amino acids. The junction had 4 bases not matched to a gene; V was cut back by 4 bases and J by 3 bases. The CDR3 DNA sequence: TGCGCCAGCAGCGCAGGACAGGGAACAGATACGCAGTATCTT. It translates to CASSAGQGTDTQYL.

Points on this clonotype: This may come from a read error, since a much larger clone is one base off. The chain recombines TRBV3-1 with TRBJ2-3; D ambiguous. CDR1 LGHDT and CDR2 YNNKEL come from the germline V gene (reference sequence). Trimming cost V 4 bases and J 5 bases, with 4 bases left between them. The CDR3 covers 11 residues. The CDR3 sequence: CASSRQDTQYF. The CDR3 DNA is TGTGCCAGCAGCCGTCAAGATACGCAGTATTTT.

This clonotype was counted ten times or more. The chain has TRBV7-9 and TRBJ2-3, with D possibly TRBD2 on 6 matching bases. The CDR3 spans 12 residues. Looked up from germline, CDR1 is SEHNR and CDR2 is FQNEAQ (reference sequence). V was shortened by 7 bases and J by 5 bases, with 10 bases between the two germline ends. The CDR3 region is CASNDGGDTQYF. CDR3 in DNA: TGTGCCAGCAATGACGGGGGAGATACGCAGTATTTT.

The V and J genes are TRBV11-2 and TRBJ2-3, with D perhaps assigned TRBD1 or TRBD2 (5 bases each). The germline gives CDR1 SGHAT, CDR2 FQNNGV. The CDR3 has 14 residues. V was shortened by 5 bases and J by 6 bases, with 15 bases between the two germline ends. CDR3 nucleotide sequence: TGTGCCAGCAGCCCCGGGGCTTTACCGGATACGCAGTATTTT. Its protein product is CASSPGALPDTQYF.

In this sample, this clonotype turned up many times. V is TRBV7-6 and J is TRBJ1-1; D not certain. Germline V gene sequence: CDR1 SGHVS, CDR2 FNYEAQ. This CDR3 is 17 amino acids long. V lost 6 bases to trimming and J lost 4 bases, with 24 bases between them. The CDR3 DNA sequence: TGTGCCAGCAGTTCAAAATCCTGGGAGTCGATGGGCACTGAAGCTTTCTTT. Translated: CASSSKSWESMGTEAFF.

The V gene is TRBV7-9, the J gene TRBJ1-1, with D uncertain. CDR1 and CDR2 from the germline V gene are SEHNR and FQNEAQ (reference sequence). The CDR3 is 14 residues long. With 4 bases removed from V and 0 bases from J, the gap between germline ends came to 9 bases. CDR3: CASSYETLNTEAFF. The CDR3 bases are TGTGCCAGCAGCTACGAGACGCTGAACACTGAAGCTTTCTTT.